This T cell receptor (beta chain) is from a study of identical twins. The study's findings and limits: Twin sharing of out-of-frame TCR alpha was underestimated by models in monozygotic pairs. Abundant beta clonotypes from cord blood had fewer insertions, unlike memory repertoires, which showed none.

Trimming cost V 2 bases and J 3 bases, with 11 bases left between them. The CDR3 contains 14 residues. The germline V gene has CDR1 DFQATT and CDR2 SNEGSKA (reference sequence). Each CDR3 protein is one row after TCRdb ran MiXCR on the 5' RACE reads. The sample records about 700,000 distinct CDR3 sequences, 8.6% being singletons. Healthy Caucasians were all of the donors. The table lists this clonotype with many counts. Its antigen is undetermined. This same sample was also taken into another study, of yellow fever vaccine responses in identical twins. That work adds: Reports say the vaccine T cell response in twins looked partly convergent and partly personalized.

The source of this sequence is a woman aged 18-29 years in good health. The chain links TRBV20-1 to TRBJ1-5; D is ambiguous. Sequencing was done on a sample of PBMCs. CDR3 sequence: CSARHGAFNQPQHF. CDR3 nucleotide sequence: TGCAGTGCTAGACATGGTGCATTCAATCAGCCCCAGCATTTT.